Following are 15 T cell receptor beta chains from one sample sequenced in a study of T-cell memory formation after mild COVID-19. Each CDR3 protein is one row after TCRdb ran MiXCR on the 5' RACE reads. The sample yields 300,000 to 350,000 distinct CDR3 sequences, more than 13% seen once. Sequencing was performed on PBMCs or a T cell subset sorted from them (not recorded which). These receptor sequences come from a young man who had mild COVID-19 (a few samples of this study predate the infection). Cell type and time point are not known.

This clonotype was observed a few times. This chain's CDR3 is CASSGLAGGNEQFF. DNA of the CDR3: TGTGCCAGCAGTGGACTAGCGGGAGGGAATGAGCAGTTCTTC. The genes are TRBV6-2 or TRBV6-3 and TRBJ2-1; 15 positions agree with TRBD2. J gave up 7 bases and V 5 bases, and 0 bases lay outside the gene matches. CDR3 length: 14 amino acids. Germline lookup yields CDR1 MNHEY and CDR2 SVGEGT.

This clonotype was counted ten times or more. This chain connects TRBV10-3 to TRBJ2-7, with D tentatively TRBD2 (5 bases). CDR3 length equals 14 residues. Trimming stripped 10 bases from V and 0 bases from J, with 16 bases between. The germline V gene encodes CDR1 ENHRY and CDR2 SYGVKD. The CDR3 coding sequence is TGTGCCAGCGCTTTACAAGGGAGCTCCTACGAGCAGTACTTC. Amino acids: CASALQGSSYEQYF.

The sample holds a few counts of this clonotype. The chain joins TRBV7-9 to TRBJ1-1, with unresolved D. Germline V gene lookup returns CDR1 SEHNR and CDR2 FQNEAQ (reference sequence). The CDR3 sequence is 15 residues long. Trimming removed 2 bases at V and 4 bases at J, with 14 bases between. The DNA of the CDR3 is TGTGCCAGCAGCTTATCGAGCGGGAGAATCACTGAAGCTTTCTTT. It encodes CASSLSSGRITEAFF.

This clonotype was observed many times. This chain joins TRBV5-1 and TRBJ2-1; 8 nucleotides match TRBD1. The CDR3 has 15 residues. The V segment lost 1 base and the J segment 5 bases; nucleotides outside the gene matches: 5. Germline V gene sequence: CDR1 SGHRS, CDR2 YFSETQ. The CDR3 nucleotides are TGCGCCAGCAGCTTGACAGGGGGAAGCCACAATGAGCAGTTCTTC. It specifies CASSLTGGSHNEQFF.

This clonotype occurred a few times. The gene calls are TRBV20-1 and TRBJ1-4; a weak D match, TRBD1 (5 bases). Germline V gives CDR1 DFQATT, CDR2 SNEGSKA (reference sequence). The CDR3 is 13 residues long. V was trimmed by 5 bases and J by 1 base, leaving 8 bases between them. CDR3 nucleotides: TGCAGTGCTTATGACAGAACTAATGAAAAACTGTTTTTT. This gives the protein CSAYDRTNEKLFF.

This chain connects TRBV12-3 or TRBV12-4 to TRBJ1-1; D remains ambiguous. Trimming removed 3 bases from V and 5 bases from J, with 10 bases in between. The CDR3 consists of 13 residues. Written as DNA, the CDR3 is TGTGCCAGCAGTTTCCCCGGGGAGACTGAAGCTTTCTTT. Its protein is CASSFPGETEAFF.

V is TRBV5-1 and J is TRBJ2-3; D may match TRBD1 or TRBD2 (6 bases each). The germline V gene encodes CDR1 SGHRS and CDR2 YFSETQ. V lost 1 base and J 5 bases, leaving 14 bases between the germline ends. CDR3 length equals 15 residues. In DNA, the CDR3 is TGCGCCAGCAGCTTGTTGGGGGGCCCTGAAGATACGCAGTATTTT. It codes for CASSLLGGPEDTQYF.

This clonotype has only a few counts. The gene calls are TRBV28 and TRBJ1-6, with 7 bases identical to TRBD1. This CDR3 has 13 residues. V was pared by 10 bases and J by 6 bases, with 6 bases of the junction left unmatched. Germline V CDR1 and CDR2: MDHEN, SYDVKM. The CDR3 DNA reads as TGTGCCACCCACTCAGGGGGTAATTCACCCCTCCACTTT. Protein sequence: CATHSGGNSPLHF. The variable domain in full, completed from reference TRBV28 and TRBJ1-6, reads DVKVTQSSRYLVKRTGEKVFLECVQDMDHENMFWYRQDPGLGLRLIYFSYDVKMKEKGDIPEGYSVSREKKERFSLILESASTNQTSMYLCATHSGGNSPLHFGNGTRLTVT.

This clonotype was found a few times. CDR3 DNA sequence: TGTGCCAGCAGCTTACCCGAGACAGGGGGCTCCTACGAGCAGTACTTC. It yields the protein CASSLPETGGSYEQYF. The chain links TRBV7-2 to TRBJ2-7; 9 nucleotides match TRBD1. Germline V gene lookup returns CDR1 SGHTA and CDR2 FQGNSA. The CDR3 length is 16 residues. V shed 2 bases and J 0 bases; nucleotides not matched to a gene: 5.

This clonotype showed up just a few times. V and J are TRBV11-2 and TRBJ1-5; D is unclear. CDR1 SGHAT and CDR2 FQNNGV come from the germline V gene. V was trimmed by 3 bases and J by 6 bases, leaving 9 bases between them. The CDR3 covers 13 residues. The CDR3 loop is CASSFSLGQPQHF. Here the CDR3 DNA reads TGTGCCAGCAGCTTTAGCCTTGGTCAGCCCCAGCATTTT.

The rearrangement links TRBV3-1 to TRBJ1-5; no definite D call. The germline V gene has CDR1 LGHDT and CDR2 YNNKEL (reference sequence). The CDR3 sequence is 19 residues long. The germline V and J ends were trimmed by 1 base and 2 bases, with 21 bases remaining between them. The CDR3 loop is CASSQGWTGTLDGNQPQHF. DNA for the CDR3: TGTGCCAGCAGCCAAGGTTGGACGGGTACGCTTGACGGCAATCAGCCCCAGCATTTT.

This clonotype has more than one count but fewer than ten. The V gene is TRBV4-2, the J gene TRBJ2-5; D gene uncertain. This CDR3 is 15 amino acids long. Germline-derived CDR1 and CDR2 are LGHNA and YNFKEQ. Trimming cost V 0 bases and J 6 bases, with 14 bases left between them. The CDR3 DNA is TGTGCCAGCAGCCAAGATCTGGTTGGTCTGCAGACCCAGTACTTC. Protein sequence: CASSQDLVGLQTQYF.

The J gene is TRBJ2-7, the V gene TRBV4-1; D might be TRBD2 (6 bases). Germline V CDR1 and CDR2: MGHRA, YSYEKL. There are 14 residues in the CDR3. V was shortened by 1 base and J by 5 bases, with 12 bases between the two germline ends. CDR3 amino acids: CASSQVSAGHEQYF. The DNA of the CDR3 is TGCGCCAGCAGCCAAGTCTCAGCGGGCCACGAGCAGTACTTC.

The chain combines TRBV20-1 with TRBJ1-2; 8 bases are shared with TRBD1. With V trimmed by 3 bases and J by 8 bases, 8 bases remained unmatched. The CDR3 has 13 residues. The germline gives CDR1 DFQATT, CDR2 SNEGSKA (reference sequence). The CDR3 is CSASGDRGLGYTF. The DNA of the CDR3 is TGCAGTGCTAGCGGTGACAGGGGCCTCGGCTACACCTTC.

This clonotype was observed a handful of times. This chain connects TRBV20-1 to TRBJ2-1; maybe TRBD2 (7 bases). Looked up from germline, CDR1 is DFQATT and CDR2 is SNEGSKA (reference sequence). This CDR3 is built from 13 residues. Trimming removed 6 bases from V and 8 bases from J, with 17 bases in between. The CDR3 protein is CSAHPGAGDEQFF. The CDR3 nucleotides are TGCAGTGCCCACCCGGGGGCGGGGGATGAGCAGTTCTTC.